This TCR beta chain was obtained from a study of a mutant IDH1 vaccine in newly diagnosed glioma (dated by TCRdb to about 2021). For the study in its entirety: Vaccination started 4-6 weeks after radiotherapy alone, or was given together with temozolomide cycles in the groups whose treatment included chemotherapy. The roughly 33 treated patients were around 60% male and about 38% female, with a mean age of roughly 42 years. Prior to enrollment, patients had been given standard therapy consisting of radiotherapy alone, temozolomide alone, or radiochemotherapy with temozolomide, with the combination given to most patients. The week-35 safety follow-up was designated visit V12, and the week-47 end of study was designated visit V13. Peripheral blood samples were drawn at six visits, namely V03 (baseline), V05, V07, V10, V12 and V13. For exploratory analyses, longitudinal TCRB deep sequencing was carried out in 25 treated patients wherever samples were available.

This sample's time point label indicates: week 47, end of study. A 20-mer mutant IDH1 peptide at 300 micrograms in Montanide made up each vaccine dose, which was injected subcutaneously together with topical imiquimod. Across visits V03 through V10, patients got a total of eight vaccinations, given in weeks 1, 3, 5, 7, 11, 15, 19 and 23. The donors had newly diagnosed IDH1-mutant astrocytomas of WHO grade 3 or 4 that showed loss of nuclear ATRX. The samples were drawn from NOA16, a multicentre, single-arm, open-label phase I trial in Germany that tested a mutant IDH1 peptide vaccine in humans for the first time. Genomic DNA for TCRB sequencing was extracted from EDTA blood using the DNeasy Blood and Tissue Kit. General findings and caveats noted by the study authors: Availability determined which PBMC samples were chosen for TCRB deep sequencing. Pseudoprogression appeared unrelated to alterations in the top peripheral T cell clonotypes detected by TCRB sequencing. The authors stated that sample limitations prevented analyses of patient blood samples from being reproduced. Vaccine-induced immune responses across multiple MHC alleles were detected in 80% to 95% of patients.

V loses 2 bases at its end and J loses 3 bases; junction bases beyond the gene matches: 10. From a lookup of the germline V gene, CDR1 and CDR2 are LGHNA and YSLEER. Taken from cysteine to phenylalanine, the CDR3 has 18 residues. Only CDR3 DNA is held: 54 bases, read in frame from base 1. The protocol used for the library was the immunoSEQ multiplex PCR assay. Following the manufacturer's protocol, the hsTCRB Kit was used to amplify rearranged TCR beta chain sequences. TCRB libraries were sequenced on an Illumina MiSeq. The original methods were these. The kit vendor's proprietary platform handled demultiplexing, trimming and gene mapping. TCRdb re-hosts the immuneACCESS table, in-frame sequences only. Its copies lack some clones; in the studies checked, an unresolved V gene accounts for under half of them, and the cause for the rest is not known. V, J and clone size were drawn from that table, and D and trimming were deduced from the DNA. The sample table holds approximately 32,000 clones, of which approximately 89% were seen once. Jointly, the top ten make up about 2.2% of the sample.

As regards this clone: This receptor's antigen is unknown. Base qualities are not recorded, but no much larger clone differs from it by a single base.

This receptor chain uses TRBV4-3 and TRBJ2-3, with TRBD2 identical over 11 junction bases. This sample comprised PBMCs, obtained from a glioma patient whose treatment included an IDH1 peptide vaccine. The source of this sequence is a man aged 40-50 years with glioma. The sequence in DNA is TGCGCCAGCAGCCAAAATCAGCAGGGACTAGCGGAAACAGATACGCAGTATTTT. This yields the protein CASSQNQQGLAETDTQYF.